Following are 5 T cell receptor beta chains from one sample sequenced in a study of persistence of HIV-infected CD4 T cells. Nonspecific anti-CD3/anti-CD28 bead stimulation represents the broad CD4+ T cell repertoire. Sorting selected CD4+ T cells upregulating both CD40 ligand and CD69. No antigen is known for these receptors. The immunoSEQ assay was version 4, run in survey mode. Profiled with immunoSEQ multiplex PCR; TCRdb holds only in-frame clones, not every one. This table holds roughly 43,000 clones, 80% to 90% found once. Material: CD4+ T cells sorted from PBMCs after 18-hour stimulation, obtained from a patient who received antiretroviral therapy. All receptors come from an adult man with HIV who was CMV-seropositive.

A word on this clone: The junction differs from germline at one of its ends, possibly a read error. The chain has TRBV7-3 and TRBJ2-3, with TRBD2 matching 10 bases. The CDR3 is made up of 18 amino acids. Per germline, CDR1 SGHTA and CDR2 FQGTGA. The DNA of the CDR3 is TGTGCCAGCAGCCTAACGGCTAGCGGGGGTGTTACGACAGATACGCAGTATTTT. Amino acids: CASSLTASGGVTTDTQYF.

V is TRBV6-5 and J is TRBJ1-1; no firm D call. V was clipped by 8 bases and J by 5 bases, with 15 bases between them. This CDR3 is built from 13 residues. Germline V gene sequence: CDR1 MNHEY, CDR2 SVGAGI. In DNA form, the CDR3 reads TGTGCCAGCCAGGTTCGGGCGCGGACTGAAGCTTTCTTT. Its protein is CASQVRARTEAFF.

The chain uses TRBV7-2 and TRBJ2-2, with TRBD1 identical over 9 bases. Germline V gives CDR1 SGHTA, CDR2 FQGNSA. The CDR3 extends over 16 amino acids. Losses at the gene ends were 1 base for V and 2 bases for J; bases not matched to a gene: 2. The CDR3 here is CASSLGGQGNTGELFF. Written as DNA, the CDR3 is TGTGCCAGCAGCTTAGGGGGACAGGGTAACACCGGGGAGCTGTTTTTT.

The genes are TRBV3-1 (or the pseudogene TRBV3-2) and TRBJ2-1, with TRBD2 identical over 10 bases. The CDR3 is 17 amino acids. In germline, CDR1 is LGHDT, CDR2 YNNKEL (reference sequence). Trimming at V came to 0 bases and at J to 7 bases, leaving 9 bases not matched to a gene. CDR3 bases: TGTGCCAGCAGCCAAGATATCCAGCGGGGGGGCCGGAATGAGCAGTTCTTC. Its protein product is CASSQDIQRGGRNEQFF.

The chain uses TRBV6-6 and TRBJ1-1, with D uncertain. This CDR3 is built from 12 residues. V shed 6 bases and J shed 3 bases, with 8 bases lying between them. Per the germline V gene, CDR1 is MNHNY and CDR2 is SVGAGI (reference sequence). The DNA for the CDR3 is TGTGCCAGCAGCCTCCGGGACACTGAAGCTTTCTTT. As protein: CASSLRDTEAFF.